Sequencing of this TCR beta chain was carried out in a study of monozygotic twins with inflammatory bowel disease. The CDR3 totals 20 residues. Germline values: CDR1 SGHNT, CDR2 YYREEE (reference sequence). TCRdb re-called the 5' RACE reads; every CDR3 protein appears as one record, without DNA. The sample features some 160,000 distinct CDR3 sequences, with less than 8% in its top ten. The J gene is TRBJ2-3, the V gene TRBV5-4; TCRdb lists TRBD2, though no DNA is available to test this call. The sequenced sample was blood. The sequence was collected from a human donor with ulcerative colitis or Crohn's disease, or a healthy co-twin of an affected twin (not recorded which). CDR3 in amino acids: CASSSVRASGYTTSTDTQYF.